The source of this T cell receptor beta chain is a study of a mutant IDH1 vaccine in newly diagnosed glioma. The sample's time point: week 35, safety follow-up. Doses of 300 ug of mutant IDH1 20-mer peptide were given with topical imiquimod. As regards this clone: The antigen is undetermined.

The germline gives CDR1 SGHRS, CDR2 YFSETQ. The CDR3 totals 15 residues. Trimming cost V 4 bases and J 2 bases; bases outside gene matches: 8. TCRdb's copy holds only in-frame clones and misses some; the assay was immunoSEQ multiplex PCR. The sample carries 50,000 to 65,000 clones, roughly 90% recorded once. The TCR comes from a man aged 35 to 55 with glioma. Sequencing used PBMCs, obtained from a glioma patient whose treatment included an IDH1 peptide vaccine. The chain uses TRBV5-1 and TRBJ2-7, with 8 bases lining up with TRBD1. CDR3 sequence: CASSLRTGTPYEQYF. CDR3 DNA: TGCGCCAGCAGCCTACGGACAGGGACCCCCTACGAGCAGTACTTC.